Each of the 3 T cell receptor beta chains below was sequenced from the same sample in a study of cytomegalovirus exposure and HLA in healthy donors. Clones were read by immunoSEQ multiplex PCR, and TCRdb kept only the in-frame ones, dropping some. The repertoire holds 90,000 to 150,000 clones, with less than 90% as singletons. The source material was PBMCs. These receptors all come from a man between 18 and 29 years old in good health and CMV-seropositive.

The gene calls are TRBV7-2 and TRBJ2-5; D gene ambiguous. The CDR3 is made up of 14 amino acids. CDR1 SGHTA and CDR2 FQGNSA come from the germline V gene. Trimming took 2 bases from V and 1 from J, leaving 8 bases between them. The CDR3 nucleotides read TGTGCCAGCAGCTTACTTAACAGCCAAGAGACCCAGTACTTC. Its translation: CASSLLNSQETQYF.

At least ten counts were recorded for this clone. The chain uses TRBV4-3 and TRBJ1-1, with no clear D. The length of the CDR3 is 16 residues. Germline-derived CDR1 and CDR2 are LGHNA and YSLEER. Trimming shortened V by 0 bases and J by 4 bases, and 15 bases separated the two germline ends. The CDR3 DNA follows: TGCGCCAGCAGCCAAGACCCGGGGTTGATCTTCACTGAAGCTTTCTTT. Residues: CASSQDPGLIFTEAFF.

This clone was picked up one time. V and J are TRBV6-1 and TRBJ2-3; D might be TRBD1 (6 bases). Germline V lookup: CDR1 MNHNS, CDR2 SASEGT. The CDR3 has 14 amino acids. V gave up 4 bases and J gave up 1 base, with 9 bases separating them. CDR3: CASSAYRGTDTQYF. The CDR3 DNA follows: TGTGCCAGCAGTGCCTACAGGGGCACAGATACGCAGTATTTT.